These 19 T cell receptor beta chains were sequenced from one sample in a study of OX40 agonist ivuxolimab in advanced cancers. Measured with immunoSEQ multiplex PCR; TCRdb has only the in-frame clones, and not every one. The sample has tens of thousands of clones; about 93% are singletons. Sample: CD4+ or CD8+ T cells sorted from blood, taken in a trial of the OX40 agonist ivuxolimab. These receptors were obtained from an adult with an advanced solid tumor such as melanoma, head and neck, liver or kidney cancer.

The V call is TRBV15, the J call TRBJ1-5; D unclear. Trimming left V 1 base short and J 4 bases short, with 2 bases between. CDR1 and CDR2 from the germline V gene are LNHNV and YYDKDF (reference sequence). This CDR3 is built from 12 residues. The CDR3 DNA reads TGTGCCACCAGCAGAGGTAATCAGCCCCAGCATTTT. It encodes CATSRGNQPQHF.

The chain has TRBV10-1 and TRBJ2-7; 7 nucleotides match TRBD2. This CDR3 spans 18 amino acids. Germline loops: CDR1 WNHNN, CDR2 SYGVQD (reference sequence). V was pared by 5 bases and J by 3 bases, with 19 bases of the junction left unmatched. CDR3 in DNA: TGCGCCAGCAGTATTGTCGACGGGGAGGGACGGGTCAACTACGAGCAGTACTTC. Its protein product is CASSIVDGEGRVNYEQYF.

The table lists this clone with a count of one. The rearrangement links TRBV28 to TRBJ1-2; maybe TRBD1 (5 bases). CDR1 is MDHEN, CDR2 SYDVKM, per germline. The CDR3 length is 15 residues. Trimming cost V 3 bases and J 3 bases, with 14 bases left between them. The chain's CDR3 is CASSFGGEGYYGYTF. The CDR3 DNA reads TGTGCCAGCAGTTTTGGGGGGGAGGGGTACTATGGCTACACCTTC.

The gene calls are TRBV5-1 and TRBJ1-2, with D possibly matching TRBD1 (5 bases). CDR3 length equals 16 residues. Germline lookup yields CDR1 SGHRS and CDR2 YFSETQ. The V end lost 0 bases, the J end lost 0 bases, and 12 bases lay between the germline ends. CDR3 sequence: CASSLEGWGSNYGYTF. The CDR3 DNA sequence: TGCGCCAGCAGCTTGGAGGGTTGGGGCTCTAACTATGGCTACACCTTC.

This clone appeared a few times. This sequence joins TRBV27 and TRBJ2-1, with 7 nucleotides matching TRBD1. With 5 bases clipped from V and 7 bases from J, the junction kept 8 bases outside the gene matches. CDR3 size: 14 residues. Looked up from germline, CDR1 is MNHEY and CDR2 is SMNVEV (reference sequence). The CDR3 sequence: CASSKGGLQNEQFF. The CDR3 DNA follows: TGTGCCAGCAGTAAAGGGGGCCTTCAGAATGAGCAGTTCTTC.

The V call is TRBV5-4, the J call TRBJ2-5, with 7 bases fitting TRBD2. Trimming took 0 bases from V and 4 from J; bases not matched to a gene: 0. The CDR3 totals 13 residues. CDR1 and CDR2 from the germline V gene are SGHNT and YYREEE (reference sequence). CDR3 coding DNA: TGTGCCAGCAGCTTGGCGGGGGGAGAGACCCAGTACTTC. It codes for CASSLAGGETQYF.

This clone was seen once. The J gene is TRBJ1-4, the V gene TRBV28, with D unclear. This CDR3 contains 14 residues. Trimming left V 6 bases short and J 1 base short, with 9 bases between. The germline V gene has CDR1 MDHEN and CDR2 SYDVKM. CDR3 protein: CASSLAGTNEKLFF. The CDR3 bases are TGTGCCAGCAGCCTAGCTGGAACTAATGAAAAACTGTTTTTT.

J is TRBJ1-4 and V is TRBV6-5; no clear D gene. The CDR3 runs 13 residues. Germline CDR1 reads MNHEY; CDR2 reads SVGAGI. The germline V and J ends were trimmed by 6 bases and 3 bases, with 8 bases remaining between them. DNA for the CDR3: TGTGCCAGCAGGGGGTCGGCTAATGAAAAACTGTTTTTT. Its translation: CASRGSANEKLFF.

The chain has TRBV11-1 and TRBJ2-7; D possibly corresponds to TRBD1 (5 bases). V was shortened by 2 bases and J by 5 bases, with 10 bases between the two germline ends. The CDR3 is 13 amino acids. The germline CDR1 and CDR2 sequences are SGHAT and FQDESV (reference sequence). Written as DNA, the CDR3 is TGTGCCAGCAGCTTACAGGGTATCAACGAGCAGTACTTC. Amino acids: CASSLQGINEQYF.

CDR3 protein: CSVGTGGSYGYTF. The CDR3 DNA sequence: TGCAGCGTAGGGACAGGGGGCAGCTATGGCTACACCTTC. The V call is TRBV29-1, the J call TRBJ1-2; 12 nucleotides match TRBD1. J lost 4 bases, V lost 6 bases, and 3 bases had no gene match. The V gene's germline CDR1 is SQVTM and CDR2 ANQGSEA. The CDR3 sequence is 13 residues long.

This sequence joins TRBV18 and TRBJ1-2; 9 bases line up with TRBD1. In germline, CDR1 is KGHSH, CDR2 LQKENI. The CDR3 length is 14 residues. Unmatched junction bases numbered 4, after V lost 4 bases and J lost 4 bases. Here the CDR3 DNA reads TGTGCCAGCTCACGACAGACAGGGGGCTATGGCTACACCTTC. Encoded protein: CASSRQTGGYGYTF. The variable domain in full, with the rest retrieved from reference TRBV18 and TRBJ1-2, is NAGVMQNPRHLVRRRGQEARLRCSPMKGHSHVYWYRQLPEEGLKFMVYLQKENIIDESGMPKERFSAEFPKEGPSILRIQQVVRGDSAAYFCASSRQTGGYGYTFGSGTRLTVV.

The chain carries TRBV25-1 and TRBJ2-3, with D unclear. The V end lost 4 bases, the J end lost 2 bases, and 4 bases lay between the germline ends. The CDR3 spans 12 residues. Germline CDR1 MGHDK, CDR2 SYGVNS. The CDR3 DNA reads as TGTGCCAGCAGTGTTATCACAGATACGCAGTATTTT. It specifies CASSVITDTQYF.

The chain is built from TRBV5-6 and TRBJ2-1; possible D gene TRBD1, 5 bases. The germline V and J ends were trimmed by 2 bases and 3 bases, with 12 bases remaining between them. This CDR3 is built from 15 residues. The V gene's germline CDR1 is SGHDT and CDR2 YYEEEE. The CDR3 is CASSFSGFGYNEQFF. The CDR3, as DNA: TGTGCCAGCAGCTTCTCAGGGTTTGGCTACAATGAGCAGTTCTTC.

J is TRBJ2-6 and V is TRBV5-1, with 9 bases aligning to TRBD2. The CDR3 has 19 residues. The germline V gene has CDR1 SGHRS and CDR2 YFSETQ. Unmatched junction bases numbered 17, after V lost 6 bases and J lost 4 bases. The CDR3: CASTRGILAGSTGANVLTF. Written as DNA, the CDR3 is TGCGCCAGCACCCGGGGTATTCTAGCGGGGTCCACCGGGGCCAACGTCCTGACTTTC.

This rearrangement joins TRBV30 to TRBJ1-4; 7 nucleotides agree with TRBD1. The CDR3 consists of 13 residues. Germline V lookup: CDR1 GTSNPN, CDR2 SVGIG (reference sequence). J was trimmed by 7 bases and V by 6 bases; bases with no gene match: 8. The CDR3 protein is CACRRDRPEKLFF. As DNA, the CDR3 is TGTGCCTGTCGAAGGGACAGACCTGAAAAACTGTTTTTT.

This chain uses TRBV5-1 with TRBJ1-5; 7 bases map to TRBD1. This CDR3 has 15 amino acids. V lost 5 bases to trimming and J lost 5 bases; unmatched junction nucleotides: 10. The germline gives CDR1 SGHRS, CDR2 YFSETQ. CDR3 amino acids: CASSLTGRGDQPQHF. CDR3 sequence (DNA): TGCGCCAGCAGTTTGACAGGGCGAGGGGATCAGCCCCAGCATTTT.

This clone was seen only once. V is TRBV29-1 and J is TRBJ1-3; a possible D gene is TRBD1 (5 bases). In germline, CDR1 is SQVTM, CDR2 ANQGSEA. With 5 bases removed from V and 1 base from J, the gap between germline ends came to 12 bases. The CDR3 runs to 14 residues. The CDR3 DNA is TGCAGCGTTTGGGGCGGATGGTCTGGAAACACCATATATTTT. Translation: CSVWGGWSGNTIYF.

V gene TRBV7-2 combines with J gene TRBJ2-1, with 11 bases fitting TRBD2. Trimming removed 7 bases from V and 9 bases from J; junction bases left unmatched: 14. The CDR3 covers 16 residues. Germline CDR1 SGHTA, CDR2 FQGNSA. For the CDR3, the DNA is TGTGCCAGCACTCTACTCGGGGTAGCGGGAGGGGGTGAGCAGTTCTTC. Amino acid sequence: CASTLLGVAGGGEQFF.

The chain carries TRBV19 and TRBJ2-1; 8 bases map to TRBD2. From germline, CDR1 is LNHDA and CDR2 SQIVND (reference sequence). V was pared by 6 bases and J by 0 bases, with 7 bases of the junction left unmatched. The length of the CDR3 is 16 residues. For the CDR3, the DNA is TGTGCCAGTAGAATTGCGGGAGGTCACTCCTACAATGAGCAGTTCTTC. Translating it yields CASRIAGGHSYNEQFF. Based on the CDR3 plus reference TRBV19 and TRBJ2-1, the full variable domain is DGGITQSPKYLFRKEGQNVTLSCEQNLNHDAMYWYRQDPGQGLRLIYYSQIVNDFQKGDIAEGYSVSREKKESFPLTVTSAQKNPTAFYLCASRIAGGHSYNEQFFGPGTRLTVL.